A single sample is the source of the 28 T cell receptor beta chains below, sequenced in a study of shared clonotypes between healthy human individuals. CD45RO-negative CD8 cells positively selected for CCR7 made up the naive population, which excluded terminally differentiated effector memory CD45RA+ cells. This table comes from immunoSEQ multiplex PCR, and its TCRdb copy is limited to in-frame clones, with some not included. This table holds about 2 million clones, less than 95% found once. The sample consisted of naive CD8+ T cells sorted from blood. These receptors came from a man aged 18 to 30 in good health.

Here the CDR3 DNA reads TGTGCCAGCAGTTATATAGCGGGAGTTCTAAATGAGCAGTTCTTC. It translates to CASSYIAGVLNEQFF. The chain joins TRBV27 to TRBJ2-1; 9 positions agree with TRBD2. Germline V CDR1 and CDR2: MNHEY, SMNVEV (reference sequence). V was clipped by 4 bases and J by 7 bases; unmatched bases: 8. This CDR3 region has 15 residues.

The chain employs TRBV7-9 and TRBJ2-5; D is undetermined. CDR1 is SEHNR, CDR2 FQNEAQ, per germline (reference sequence). The CDR3 is made up of 14 amino acids. Trimming left V 2 bases short and J 1 base short, with 8 bases between. As DNA, the CDR3 is TGTGCCAGCAGCTTACCAGCAACCCAAGAGACCCAGTACTTC. This encodes CASSLPATQETQYF.

The J gene is TRBJ2-5, the V gene TRBV28; TRBD1 agrees at 7 bases. J was trimmed by 3 bases and V by 6 bases; bases with no gene match: 4. Looked up from germline, CDR1 is MDHEN and CDR2 is SYDVKM. CDR3 length equals 13 residues. CDR3 amino acids: CASSYDREETQYF. The CDR3 nucleotides are TGTGCCAGCAGCTATGACAGGGAAGAGACCCAGTACTTC.

The V gene is TRBV6-1, the J gene TRBJ1-2; D ambiguous. The V and J ends lost 2 bases and 4 bases respectively, with 11 bases between them. CDR3 length equals 14 residues. Germline V gene data show CDR1 as MNHNS and CDR2 as SASEGT. The CDR3 DNA reads as TGTGCCAGCAGTGAATTTGGGGAGCTCTATGGCTACACCTTC. This sequence encodes CASSEFGELYGYTF.

This chain uses TRBV6-1 with TRBJ2-2, with 8 bases identical to TRBD1. Germline V lookup: CDR1 MNHNS, CDR2 SASEGT. V was pared by 5 bases and J by 7 bases, with 9 bases of the junction left unmatched. The CDR3 has 15 amino acids. CDR3 residues: CASSHRDRRVGELFF. The CDR3 DNA follows: TGTGCCAGCAGTCACCGGGACAGGAGAGTCGGGGAGCTGTTTTTT.

V and J are TRBV6-5 and TRBJ2-3; 8 nucleotides line up with TRBD2. In germline, CDR1 is MNHEY, CDR2 SVGAGI. The CDR3 is 16 residues long. The V and J ends lost 3 bases and 2 bases, in that order; junction bases with no gene match: 7. In nucleotides, the CDR3 is TGTGCCAGCAGTTATTTTGGTAGCGGGGCCACAGATACGCAGTATTTT. Residues: CASSYFGSGATDTQYF.

In regard to this clone: This CDR3 is also generated by other DNA sequences in the sample. J is TRBJ2-7 and V is TRBV11-2, with unresolved D. The V end was cut by 0 bases, the J end by 6 bases, with 9 bases between. This CDR3 comprises 13 residues. Germline-derived CDR1 and CDR2 are SGHAT and FQNNGV. The CDR3: CASSLDVGSEQYF. DNA of the CDR3: TGTGCCAGCAGCTTAGATGTTGGGTCCGAGCAGTACTTC.

The CDR3 here is CASCQSWASCVEVGYTF. As DNA, the CDR3 is TGTGCCAGCTGCCAATCATGGGCCAGCTGCGTGGAGGTAGGCTACACCTTC. The rearrangement links TRBV27 to TRBJ1-2, with D unclear. From germline, CDR1 is MNHEY and CDR2 SMNVEV (reference sequence). Trimming removed 8 bases from V and 8 bases from J, with 30 bases in between. This CDR3 is 17 amino acids long.

V gene TRBV9 combines with J gene TRBJ2-5; D possibly corresponds to TRBD2 (7 bases). Germline CDR1 and CDR2: SGDLS and YYNGEE. V shed 6 bases and J shed 4 bases, with 16 bases lying between them. The CDR3 covers 14 residues. In nucleotides, the CDR3 is TGTGCCAGCACAAGAGGGGGGGCAGGAGAGACCCAGTACTTC. It codes for CASTRGGAGETQYF.

Concerning this clone itself: The same CDR3 arises from other DNA sequences in this sample as well. The rearrangement joins TRBV5-4 to TRBJ2-3; 7 bases match TRBD1. The V gene's germline CDR1 is SGHNT and CDR2 YYREEE (reference sequence). Trimming at V came to 0 bases and at J to 3 bases, leaving 1 base not matched to a gene. The CDR3 sequence is 14 residues long. CDR3 in DNA: TGTGCCAGCAGCTTGGCAGGGGGAACAGATACGCAGTATTTT. It is translated as CASSLAGGTDTQYF.

The J gene is TRBJ2-1, the V gene TRBV18; TRBD2 agrees at 11 bases. CDR1 and CDR2 from the germline V gene are KGHSH and LQKENI. V was pared by 4 bases and J by 4 bases, with 6 bases of the junction left unmatched. The CDR3 sequence is 16 residues long. CDR3: CASSQGGLAVYNEQFF. The CDR3 region has the DNA TGTGCCAGCTCACAAGGGGGACTAGCGGTGTACAATGAGCAGTTCTTC.

The V call is TRBV6-1, the J call TRBJ1-2; 9 nucleotides match TRBD1. Germline V gene data show CDR1 as MNHNS and CDR2 as SASEGT. The ends lost 9 bases at V and 5 bases at J; junction bases unmatched: 7. The CDR3 has 13 residues. The CDR3 is CASGTGSGYGYTF. The DNA of the CDR3 is TGTGCCAGTGGGACAGGGTCGGGTTATGGCTACACCTTC.

V and J are TRBV11-2 and TRBJ1-4, with D unresolved. Trimming took 0 bases from V and 6 from J, leaving 8 bases between them. The CDR3 covers 14 residues. Germline CDR1 SGHAT, CDR2 FQNNGV. In DNA, the CDR3 is TGTGCCAGCAGCTTAGAGGCGGCAGATGAAAAACTGTTTTTT. It yields the protein CASSLEAADEKLFF.

V gene TRBV27 combines with J gene TRBJ2-2; D perhaps matches TRBD2 (6 bases). The germline gives CDR1 MNHEY, CDR2 SMNVEV (reference sequence). V dropped 7 bases and J dropped 6 bases, with 12 bases sitting between them. CDR3 size: 13 residues. CDR3 sequence: CASTLGGSGELFF. The CDR3 nucleotides are TGTGCCAGCACCCTGGGGGGATCCGGGGAGCTGTTTTTT.

Details on this clone: Other DNA sequences in the same sample also yield this CDR3. The chain employs TRBV9 and TRBJ2-7; 9 nucleotides match TRBD2. Germline-derived CDR1 and CDR2 are SGDLS and YYNGEE. The J segment lost 6 bases and the V segment lost 4 bases, leaving 11 bases of the junction unmatched. The CDR3 loop spans 15 amino acids. The chain's CDR3 is CASSPNLAGAGEQYF. CDR3 coding DNA: TGTGCCAGCAGCCCGAACTTAGCGGGAGCGGGCGAGCAGTACTTC.

This clone was observed once. V is TRBV27 and J is TRBJ1-6; weak D call: TRBD1 (5 bases). This CDR3 comprises 15 residues. Between the trimmed V and J ends, which lost 6 bases and 10 bases, there was a span of 19 bases. Per germline, CDR1 MNHEY and CDR2 SMNVEV (reference sequence). The CDR3 bases are TGTGCCAGCAGCCCCGGGCCAGGGTCAGAATCACCCCTCCACTTT. It translates to CASSPGPGSESPLHF.

The chain has TRBV6-5 and TRBJ2-1; D ambiguous. Germline CDR1 reads MNHEY; CDR2 reads SVGAGI. This CDR3 contains 13 residues. V lost 2 bases to trimming and J lost 15 bases, with 17 bases between them. The CDR3 reads CASSYSDSHILFF. CDR3 sequence (DNA): TGTGCCAGCAGTTACAGTGACTCACATATATTGTTCTTC.

The chain combines TRBV7-9 with TRBJ2-5; D call uncertain. V was trimmed by 5 bases and J by 5 bases, leaving 15 bases between them. Looked up from germline, CDR1 is SEHNR and CDR2 is FQNEAQ (reference sequence). This CDR3 comprises 14 residues. CDR3 sequence: CASSRQSAVETQYF. The DNA for the CDR3 is TGTGCCAGCAGCCGTCAATCGGCGGTGGAGACCCAGTACTTC.

A remark on this clone: The same CDR3 can be traced to other DNA sequences in this sample. The chain links TRBV7-9 to TRBJ2-1; tentative D call: TRBD2 (5 bases). Germline values: CDR1 SEHNR, CDR2 FQNEAQ (reference sequence). Trimming cost V 1 base and J 2 bases, with 9 bases left between them. This CDR3 has 15 residues. This chain's CDR3 is CASSLGRGTYNEQFF. The CDR3 DNA reads TGTGCCAGCAGCTTAGGTCGGGGAACCTACAATGAGCAGTTCTTC.

This sequence joins TRBV10-3 and TRBJ2-2; 12 positions agree with TRBD2. Trimming removed 10 bases from V and 1 base from J; junction bases left unmatched: 10. The V gene's germline CDR1 is ENHRY and CDR2 SYGVKD. CDR3 length equals 17 residues. CDR3 in amino acids: CASLGLAGTLNTGELFF. CDR3 bases: TGTGCCAGTCTAGGACTAGCGGGGACCTTGAACACCGGGGAGCTGTTTTTT.

This chain links TRBV29-1 with TRBJ2-7; 9 nucleotides align to TRBD1. After removal of 7 bases from V and 5 bases from J, the junction contained 3 bases not matched to a gene. Per the germline V gene, CDR1 is SQVTM and CDR2 is ANQGSEA. CDR3 length: 11 amino acids. The CDR3 sequence is CSATGGHEQYF. CDR3 nucleotide sequence: TGCAGCGCTACAGGGGGCCACGAGCAGTACTTC.

The gene calls are TRBV6-1 and TRBJ2-7; D is uncertain. CDR1 MNHNS and CDR2 SASEGT come from the germline V gene. With 2 bases removed from V and 4 bases from J, the gap between germline ends came to 15 bases. This CDR3 has 15 amino acids. In DNA form, the CDR3 reads TGTGCCAGCAGTGAACCGACCGGGTCGGCTTACGAGCAGTACTTC. Its protein is CASSEPTGSAYEQYF.

Concerning this clone itself: The identical CDR3 is also encoded by other nucleotide sequences in the sample. The rearrangement uses TRBV28 and TRBJ2-7, with 7 nucleotides matching TRBD1. The CDR3 runs to 14 residues. In germline, CDR1 is MDHEN, CDR2 SYDVKM. V was clipped by 3 bases and J by 3 bases; unmatched bases: 5. CDR3 sequence reads: CASSFPGGSYEQYF. The CDR3, as DNA: TGTGCCAGCAGTTTTCCAGGGGGAAGCTACGAGCAGTACTTC.

The CDR3 sequence: CASSEGQAYEQYF. The CDR3 DNA reads TGCGCCAGCAGCGAAGGACAAGCCTACGAGCAGTACTTC. The J gene is TRBJ2-7, the V gene TRBV10-1; TRBD1 might be the D (5 bases). Germline V gene data show CDR1 as WNHNN and CDR2 as SYGVQD (reference sequence). V lost 6 bases to trimming and J lost 2 bases, with 11 bases between them. The CDR3 is made up of 13 amino acids.

This clone was counted a single time. The chain combines TRBV5-6 with TRBJ2-1; the match to TRBD2 covers 11 bases. V dropped 4 bases and J dropped 6; count of bases not matched to a gene: 6. The CDR3 length is 15 residues. CDR1 SGHDT and CDR2 YYEEEE come from the germline V gene. In DNA, the CDR3 is TGTGCCAGCAGCCTCTCACTAGCGGGAGCCAATGAGCAGTTCTTC. Translation gives CASSLSLAGANEQFF.

The table lists this clone with a count of one. V and J are TRBV4-2 and TRBJ2-5; tentative D call: TRBD2 (7 bases). The CDR3 extends over 17 amino acids. Trimming took 7 bases from V and 2 from J, leaving 23 bases between them. The germline CDR1 and CDR2 sequences are LGHNA and YNFKEQ. The CDR3 region has the DNA TGTGCCAGCACCCCGACTCGTGCGGGGGCTAATCAAGAGACCCAGTACTTC. Translating it yields CASTPTRAGANQETQYF.

The rearrangement links TRBV7-9 to TRBJ2-1; TRBD2 aligns across 8 bases. V lost 4 bases, J lost 9 bases, and 5 bases stayed unmatched. The CDR3 contains 13 residues. Germline CDR1 reads SEHNR; CDR2 reads FQNEAQ (reference sequence). The CDR3 loop is CASSYPGGTEQFF. CDR3 sequence (DNA): TGTGCCAGCAGCTACCCGGGGGGGACTGAGCAGTTCTTC.

This chain uses TRBV27 with TRBJ2-7, with 12 bases aligning to TRBD1. The V gene's germline CDR1 is MNHEY and CDR2 SMNVEV (reference sequence). V lost 5 bases, J lost 3 bases, and 5 bases stayed unmatched. There are 15 residues in the CDR3. CDR3 amino acids: CASSRGTGGFYEQYF. The CDR3 nucleotides read TGTGCCAGCAGTCGGGGGACAGGGGGCTTCTACGAGCAGTACTTC.